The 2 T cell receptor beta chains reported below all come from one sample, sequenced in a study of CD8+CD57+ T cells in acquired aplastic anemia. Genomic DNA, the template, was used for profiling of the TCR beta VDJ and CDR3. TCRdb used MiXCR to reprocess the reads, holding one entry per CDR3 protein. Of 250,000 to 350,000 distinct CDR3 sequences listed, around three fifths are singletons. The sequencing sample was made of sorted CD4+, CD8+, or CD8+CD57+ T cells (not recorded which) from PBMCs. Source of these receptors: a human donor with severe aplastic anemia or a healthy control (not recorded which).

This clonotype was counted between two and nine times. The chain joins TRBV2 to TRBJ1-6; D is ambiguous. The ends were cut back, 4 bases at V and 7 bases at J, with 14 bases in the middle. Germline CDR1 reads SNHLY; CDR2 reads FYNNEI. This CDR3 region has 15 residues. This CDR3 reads CASSVGGTWNSPLHF. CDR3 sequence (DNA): TGTGCCAGCAGTGTAGGTGGAACGTGGAATTCACCCCTCCACTTT.

The CDR3 DNA is TGTGCCAGCAGCGTAGGAAGGACCCAACAAGAGACCCAGTACTTC. As protein: CASSVGRTQQETQYF. This chain uses TRBV9 with TRBJ2-5; no firm D call. There are 15 residues in the CDR3. CDR1 SGDLS and CDR2 YYNGEE come from the germline V gene. V lost 0 bases, J lost 2 bases, and 11 bases lay in between.